Listed below are T cell receptor beta chains from one sample, sequenced in a study of T cell responses to AZD1222 COVID-19 vaccine. Here immunoSEQ multiplex PCR was the method, and the copy in TCRdb shows in-frame clones only, minus some. The sample lists 95,000 to 150,000 clones, about 90% occurring once. The material was peripheral blood, obtained 28 days after the second AZD1222 dose. The receptor source for this set is an adult who received the AZD1222 COVID-19 vaccine. Each CDR3 is given with its conserved first and last residue. D genes are given only for firm matches. Part of the rows lack a size; the others show once, few, many or a class for expanded clones.

D: TRBD1; J: TRBJ1-2; size: few; V: TRBV3-1/TRBV3-2; DNA: TGTGCCAGCAGCCCACCGGGACAGGGGATAAGGGGCTATGGCTACACCTTC; CDR3: CASSPPGQGIRGYGYTF
D: .; J: TRBJ2-3; size: .; V: TRBV5-1; DNA: TGCGCCAGCAGCTTGTTGTCCACTAGCACAGATACGCAGTATTTT; CDR3: CASSLLSTSTDTQYF
D: TRBD1; J: TRBJ1-4; size: .; V: TRBV27; DNA: TGTGCCAGCGGCAGGGGGGAAAAACTGTTTTTT; CDR3: CASGRGEKLFF
D: .; J: TRBJ1-6; size: .; V: TRBV15; DNA: TGTGCCACCAGCAGAGAAGGAGTCTCACCCCTCCACTTT; CDR3: CATSREGVSPLHF
D: TRBD2; J: TRBJ2-5; size: .; V: TRBV9; DNA: TGTGCCAGCAGCACTAGCGGGGGGCAAGAGACCCAGTACTTC; CDR3: CASSTSGGQETQYF
D: TRBD1; J: TRBJ1-1; size: .; V: TRBV25-1; DNA: TGTGCCAGCAGTGGAAGACAGGGGTACACTGAAGCTTTCTTT; CDR3: CASSGRQGYTEAFF
D: TRBD1; J: TRBJ1-4; size: .; V: TRBV5-1; DNA: TGCGCCAGTAGACAGGGCACAACTAATGAAAAACTGTTTTTT; CDR3: CASRQGTTNEKLFF
D: .; J: TRBJ1-1; size: .; V: TRBV2; DNA: TGTGCCAGCAGTGAACGGACTGAAGCTTTCTTT; CDR3: CASSERTEAFF
D: .; J: TRBJ1-6; size: .; V: TRBV18; DNA: TGTGCCAGCTCAGCGACAGGACTTAATTCACCCCTCCACTTT; CDR3: CASSATGLNSPLHF
D: .; J: TRBJ2-6; size: once; V: TRBV2; DNA: TGTGCCAGCAGTGAACTACGGGGCGTCTCTGGGGCCAACGTCCTGACTTTC; CDR3: CASSELRGVSGANVLTF
D: .; J: TRBJ2-2; size: .; V: TRBV6-6; DNA: TGTGCCAGCAGTTACTCGAGGGCGGTGGAGCTGTTTTTT; CDR3: CASSYSRAVELFF
D: .; J: TRBJ1-3; size: .; V: TRBV24-1; DNA: TGTGCCACCAGTGATCCAAGCTCTGGAAACACCATATATTTT; CDR3: CATSDPSSGNTIYF
D: .; J: TRBJ1-4; size: .; V: TRBV28; DNA: TGTGCCAGCAGCCCGGGCGCATGGGGGAAAGATGAAAAACTGTTTTTT; CDR3: CASSPGAWGKDEKLFF
D: TRBD1; J: TRBJ2-7; size: .; V: TRBV19; DNA: TGTGCCACCAAGGGCCAACAGGGGCTGGGCTTC; CDR3: CATKGQQGLGF
D: TRBD2; J: TRBJ2-2; size: few; V: TRBV6-5; DNA: TGTGCCAGCAGCACTAGCGGGACCCACACCGGGGAGCTGTTTTTT; CDR3: CASSTSGTHTGELFF
D: TRBD1; J: TRBJ2-1; size: .; V: TRBV19; DNA: TGTGCCAGTAGTAGAGGACAGGAGCAAGAGCAGTTCTTC; CDR3: CASSRGQEQEQFF
D: .; J: TRBJ2-4; size: .; V: TRBV7-9; DNA: TGTGCCAGCAGCTTTTGGGGGGCCAAAAACATTCAGTACTTC; CDR3: CASSFWGAKNIQYF
D: .; J: TRBJ2-7; size: .; V: TRBV20-1; DNA: TGCAGTGCTAGTTTGGGGGGCTTGGATTACGAGCAGTACTTC; CDR3: CSASLGGLDYEQYF
D: TRBD1; J: TRBJ2-7; size: .; V: TRBV19; DNA: TGTGCCAGTAGTATCTGGGGACAGTCCTACGAGCAGTACTTC; CDR3: CASSIWGQSYEQYF
D: .; J: TRBJ2-2; size: .; V: TRBV2; DNA: TGTGCCAGCAGTGAAAATCTGGGGGAGCTGTTTTTT; CDR3: CASSENLGELFF
D: .; J: TRBJ1-2; size: .; V: TRBV28; DNA: TGTGCCAGCAGCGGGACCGCTGGGCCCTATGGCTACACCTTC; CDR3: CASSGTAGPYGYTF
D: .; J: TRBJ1-1; size: .; V: TRBV18; DNA: TGTGCCAGCTCACCCCGTCTCGACAGTGAAGCTTTCTTT; CDR3: CASSPRLDSEAFF
D: TRBD1; J: TRBJ1-2; size: .; V: TRBV27; DNA: TGTGCCAGCAGTCCGCATGGACAGGGGGGCTATGGCTACACCTTC; CDR3: CASSPHGQGGYGYTF
D: .; J: TRBJ1-2; size: .; V: TRBV2; DNA: TGTGCCAGCAGTCAACCAGGGAACACCTTC; CDR3: CASSQPGNTF
D: .; J: TRBJ1-2; size: .; V: TRBV6-5; DNA: TGTGCCAGCAGGGATACAGGGTACTATGGCTACACCTTC; CDR3: CASRDTGYYGYTF
D: .; J: TRBJ1-4; size: .; V: TRBV28; DNA: TGTGCCAGCAGTTCCGTCACAGAGTTGAGGGCGGGGGATAATGAAAAACTGTTTTTT; CDR3: CASSSVTELRAGDNEKLFF
D: .; J: TRBJ2-7; size: once; V: TRBV21-1; DNA: TGTGCCAGCACCCTAGAGGACCTTACCTACGAGCAGTACTTC; CDR3: CASTLEDLTYEQYF
D: .; J: TRBJ1-2; size: .; V: TRBV6-1; DNA: TGTGCCAGCAGTGAAGCCGACCGGGACGCCTATGGCTACACCTTC; CDR3: CASSEADRDAYGYTF
D: .; J: TRBJ2-7; size: .; V: TRBV19; DNA: TGTGCCAGTAGTATCGGCGCAGACTACTACGAGCAGTACTTC; CDR3: CASSIGADYYEQYF
D: .; J: TRBJ2-5; size: once; V: TRBV7-9; DNA: TGTGCCAGCAGCATCCAAGAGACCCAGTACTTC; CDR3: CASSIQETQYF
D: .; J: TRBJ2-7; size: .; V: TRBV12-1; DNA: TGTGCCAGCAGCTCCGAGCTGCCCTCCTACGAGCAGTACTTC; CDR3: CASSSELPSYEQYF
D: TRBD1; J: TRBJ1-1; size: .; V: TRBV10-3; DNA: TGTGCCATCAGTGTGGGCAGGGCTCGGGACAGGGTCACTGAAGCTTTCTTT; CDR3: CAISVGRARDRVTEAFF
D: .; J: TRBJ1-2; size: .; V: TRBV29-1; DNA: TGCAGCGTTGAAGAGCTCGGGAGACGAGGGGGCTACACCTTC; CDR3: CSVEELGRRGGYTF
D: TRBD1; J: TRBJ1-5; size: many; V: TRBV3-1/TRBV3-2; DNA: TGTGCCAGCAGCTGGACAGGAGCTAATCAGCCCCAGCATTTT; CDR3: CASSWTGANQPQHF
D: TRBD1; J: TRBJ1-2; size: .; V: TRBV7-9; DNA: TGTGCCAGCAGCTTTCCGGGACAGGGTAACTATGGCTACACCTTC; CDR3: CASSFPGQGNYGYTF
D: .; J: TRBJ1-1; size: .; V: TRBV4-1; DNA: TGCGCCAGCAGCCAAAGGTACCGGGACGGGGGGACTGAAGCTTTCTTT; CDR3: CASSQRYRDGGTEAFF
D: .; J: TRBJ1-1; size: .; V: TRBV5-1; DNA: TGCGCCAGCAGCTTAGGGGGGATGAACACTGAAGCTTTCTTT; CDR3: CASSLGGMNTEAFF
D: .; J: TRBJ1-3; size: .; V: TRBV7-2; DNA: TGTGCCAGCAGCGCTAACTCTGGAAACACCATATATTTT; CDR3: CASSANSGNTIYF